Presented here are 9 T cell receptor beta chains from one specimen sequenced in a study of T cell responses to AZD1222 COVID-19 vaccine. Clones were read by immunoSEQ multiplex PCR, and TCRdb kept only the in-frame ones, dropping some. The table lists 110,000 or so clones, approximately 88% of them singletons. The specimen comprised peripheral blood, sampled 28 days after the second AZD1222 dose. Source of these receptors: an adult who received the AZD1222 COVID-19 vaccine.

In nucleotides, the CDR3 is TGTGCCAGCAGCTACCGAACAAACTATGGCTACACCTTC. This codes for CASSYRTNYGYTF. The chain couples TRBV6-5 to TRBJ1-2, with unresolved D. The CDR3 has 13 amino acids. Trimming stripped 6 bases from V and 2 bases from J, with 10 bases between. Germline V gene data show CDR1 as MNHEY and CDR2 as SVGAGI.

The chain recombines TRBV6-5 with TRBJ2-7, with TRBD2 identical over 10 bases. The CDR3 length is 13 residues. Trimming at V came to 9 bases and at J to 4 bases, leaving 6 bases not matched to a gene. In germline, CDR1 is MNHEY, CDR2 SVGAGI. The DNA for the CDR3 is TGTGCCAGTCAGCGGGGGGGAGGGTACGAGCAGTACTTC. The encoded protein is CASQRGGGYEQYF.

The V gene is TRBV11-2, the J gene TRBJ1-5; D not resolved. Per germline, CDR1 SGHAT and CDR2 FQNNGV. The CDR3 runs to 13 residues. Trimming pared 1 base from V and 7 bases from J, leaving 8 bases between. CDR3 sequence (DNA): TGTGCCAGCAGCTTAGTAGAAGGGCAGCCCCAGCATTTT. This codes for CASSLVEGQPQHF.

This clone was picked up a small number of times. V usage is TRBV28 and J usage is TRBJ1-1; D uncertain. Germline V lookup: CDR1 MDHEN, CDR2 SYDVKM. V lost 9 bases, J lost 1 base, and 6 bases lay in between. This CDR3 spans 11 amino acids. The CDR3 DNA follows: TGTGCCAGTTGTACGAACACTGAAGCTTTCTTT. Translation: CASCTNTEAFF.

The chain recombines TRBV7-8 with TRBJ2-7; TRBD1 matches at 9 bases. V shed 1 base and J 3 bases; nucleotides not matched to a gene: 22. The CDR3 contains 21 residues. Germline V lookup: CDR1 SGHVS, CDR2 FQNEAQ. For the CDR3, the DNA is TGTGCCAGCAGCTTAGGAGGAGGGGACAGGGTGAGGAGCCCTCGTTTCTACGAGCAGTACTTC. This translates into CASSLGGGDRVRSPRFYEQYF.

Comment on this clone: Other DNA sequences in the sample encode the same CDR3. The CDR3 spells CASSPRGPDTQYF. DNA of the CDR3: TGTGCCAGCAGCCCAAGAGGGCCAGATACGCAGTATTTT. This rearrangement joins TRBV7-9 to TRBJ2-3; TRBD2 might be the D (5 bases). The germline CDR1 and CDR2 sequences are SEHNR and FQNEAQ (reference sequence). This CDR3 has 13 residues. Trimming removed 5 bases at V and 4 bases at J, with 10 bases between.

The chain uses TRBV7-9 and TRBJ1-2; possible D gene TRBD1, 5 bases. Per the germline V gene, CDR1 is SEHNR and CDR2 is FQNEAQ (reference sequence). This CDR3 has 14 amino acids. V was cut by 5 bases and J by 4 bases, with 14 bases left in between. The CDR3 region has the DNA TGTGCCAGCAGCAGCCTCGACAGTCTCTATGGCTACACCTTC. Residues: CASSSLDSLYGYTF.

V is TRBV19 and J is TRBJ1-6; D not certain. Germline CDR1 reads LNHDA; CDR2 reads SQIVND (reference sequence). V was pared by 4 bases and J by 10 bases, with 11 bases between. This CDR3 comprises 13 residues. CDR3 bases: TGTGCCAGTAGTACCATAGGTGGGTCACCCCTCCACTTT. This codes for CASSTIGGSPLHF.

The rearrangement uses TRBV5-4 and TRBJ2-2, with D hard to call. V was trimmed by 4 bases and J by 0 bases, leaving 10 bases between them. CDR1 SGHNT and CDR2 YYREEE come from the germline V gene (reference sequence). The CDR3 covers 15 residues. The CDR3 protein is CASSDGRPNTGELFF. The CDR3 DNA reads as TGTGCCAGCAGCGATGGACGGCCGAACACCGGGGAGCTGTTTTTT.